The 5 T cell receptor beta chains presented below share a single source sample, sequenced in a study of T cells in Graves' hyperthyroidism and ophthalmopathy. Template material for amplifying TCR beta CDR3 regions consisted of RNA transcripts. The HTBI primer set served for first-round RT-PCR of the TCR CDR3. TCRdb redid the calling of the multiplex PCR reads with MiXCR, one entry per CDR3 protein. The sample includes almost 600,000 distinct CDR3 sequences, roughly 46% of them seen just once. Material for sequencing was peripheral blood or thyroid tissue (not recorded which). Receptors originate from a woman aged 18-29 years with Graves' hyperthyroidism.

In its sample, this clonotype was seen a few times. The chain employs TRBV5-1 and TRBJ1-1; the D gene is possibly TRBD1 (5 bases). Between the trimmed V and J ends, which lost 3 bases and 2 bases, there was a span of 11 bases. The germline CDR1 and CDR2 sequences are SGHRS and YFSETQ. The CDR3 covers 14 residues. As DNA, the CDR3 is TGCGCCAGCAGCTGGCGGGGGGGTAACACTGAAGCTTTCTTT. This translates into CASSWRGGNTEAFF.

CDR3 loop: CASGELAAYNEQYF. The DNA of the CDR3 is TGTGCCAGCGGTGAACTAGCGGCCTACAATGAGCAGTACTTC. This chain links TRBV7-8 with TRBJ2-7; 8 bases line up with TRBD2. CDR1 SGHVS and CDR2 FQNEAQ come from the germline V gene. This CDR3 comprises 14 residues. V was clipped by 8 bases and J by 7 bases; unmatched bases: 13.

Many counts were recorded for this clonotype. CDR3: CASSVQGAYEQYF. The CDR3 nucleotides are TGTGCCAGTAGTGTACAGGGGGCCTACGAGCAGTACTTC. The V gene is TRBV19, the J gene TRBJ2-7; 8 positions agree with TRBD1. The CDR3 runs to 13 residues. Germline trimming cut 5 bases from V and 2 bases from J; bases unmatched to any gene: 2. Germline lookup yields CDR1 LNHDA and CDR2 SQIVND (reference sequence). The full variable domain, rest sourced from reference TRBV19 and TRBJ2-7, is DGGITQSPKYLFRKEGQNVTLSCEQNLNHDAMYWYRQDPGQGLRLIYYSQIVNDFQKGDIAEGYSVSREKKESFPLTVTSAQKNPTAFYLCASSVQGAYEQYFGPGTRLTVT.

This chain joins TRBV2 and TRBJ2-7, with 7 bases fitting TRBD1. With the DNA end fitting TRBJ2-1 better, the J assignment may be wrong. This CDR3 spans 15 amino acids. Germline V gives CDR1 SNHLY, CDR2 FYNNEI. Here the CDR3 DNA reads TGTGCCAGCAGTGCCAGACAGGGTCCCTACAATGAGCAGTTCTTC. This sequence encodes CASSARQGPYNEQFF.

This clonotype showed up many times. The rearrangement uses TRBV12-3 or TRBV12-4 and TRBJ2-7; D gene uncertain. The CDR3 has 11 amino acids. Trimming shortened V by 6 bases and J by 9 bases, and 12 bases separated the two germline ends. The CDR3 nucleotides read TGTGCCAGCAGCAGTTCACTGGGGCAGTACTTC. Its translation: CASSSSLGQYF.